The T cell receptor beta chain under discussion was sequenced for a study of blood T cells in healthy people across ages. Primers used in a second PCR of roughly 7 to 12 cycles were a sample-barcoded 5' primer and a J-beta primer mix. Every cDNA was tagged by a template-switch adaptor with 12 random nucleotides. TCRdb redid the calling of the 5' RACE reads with MiXCR, one entry per CDR3 protein. The sample shows 550,000 to 750,000 distinct CDR3 sequences, under 25% of them seen only once. The study's findings and limits: Getting older went along with TCR beta diversity per million T cells dropping roughly linearly. TCR beta diversity correlated strongly with naive T cell percentage.

This clonotype was picked up one time. As yet, its antigen is unknown. Every sample yielded at least 6 million isolated PBMCs. The germline V gene encodes CDR1 LGHNA and CDR2 YSLEER. The V gene lost 0 bases and the J gene lost 2 bases, with 14 bases spanning the gap. This CDR3 has 16 residues. Sequenced sample: blood. The source of this sequence is a man between 65 and 85 years old in good health. This chain uses TRBV4-3 with TRBJ2-7; tentative D call: TRBD1 (6 bases). The CDR3 region has the DNA TGCGCCAGCAGCCAAGAACCTGCTGGGGGCGCCTACGAGCAGTACTTC. It codes for CASSQEPAGGAYEQYF.